This TCR beta chain emerged from a study of T cells in tuberculosis. Study as a whole: The T cells targeted glucose monomycolate, a mycobacterial lipid, via CD1B. In South Africa, adults with active tuberculosis were compared with IGRA-negative and latently infected IGRA-positive adolescents. Study observations and caveats: Shorter CDR3-alpha in active tuberculosis partly drove smaller distances.

The length of the CDR3 is 15 residues. Trimming removed 3 bases at V and 4 bases at J, with 16 bases between. Germline V lookup: CDR1 SGHDN, CDR2 FVKESK. Only in-frame clones appear in the TCRdb table, and some are missing; sequencing was by immunoSEQ multiplex PCR. The repertoire holds 25,000 to 35,000 clones, about 92% seen once, with 6.8% in the top ten. Comments on this clone: Its antigen remains unknown.

Time point defined: new active TB diagnosis, blood taken before or within 7 days of starting treatment. Tuberculosis was confirmed by positive sputum smear and/or M. tuberculosis culture. The sequencing here drew on PBMCs, taken at tuberculosis diagnosis. The sequence was obtained from an adult with tuberculosis. V usage is TRBV14 and J usage is TRBJ2-7; tentative D call: TRBD2 (5 bases). CDR3 DNA: TGTGCCAGCAGCCAGGGAGCCAGTTTGGGGTACGAGCAGTACTTC. Its translation: CASSQGASLGYEQYF. Full variable domain (outside the CDR3, taken from reference TRBV14 and TRBJ2-7): EAGVTQFPSHSVIEKGQTVTLRCDPISGHDNLYWYRRVMGKEIKFLLHFVKESKQDESGMPNNRFLAERTGGTYSTLKVQPAELEDSGVYFCASSQGASLGYEQYFGPGTRLTVT.